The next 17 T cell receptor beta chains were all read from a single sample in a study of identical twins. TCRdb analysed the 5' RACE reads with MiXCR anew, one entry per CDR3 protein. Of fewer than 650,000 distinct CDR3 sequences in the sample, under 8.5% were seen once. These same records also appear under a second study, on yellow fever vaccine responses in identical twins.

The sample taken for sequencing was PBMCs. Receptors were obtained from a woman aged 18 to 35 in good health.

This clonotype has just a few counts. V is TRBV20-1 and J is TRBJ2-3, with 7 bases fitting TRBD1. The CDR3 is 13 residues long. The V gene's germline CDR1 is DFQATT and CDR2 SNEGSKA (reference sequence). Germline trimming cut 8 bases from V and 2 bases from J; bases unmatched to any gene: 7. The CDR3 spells CSTTGQATDTQYF. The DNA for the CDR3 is TGCAGTACGACAGGACAGGCCACAGATACGCAGTATTTT.

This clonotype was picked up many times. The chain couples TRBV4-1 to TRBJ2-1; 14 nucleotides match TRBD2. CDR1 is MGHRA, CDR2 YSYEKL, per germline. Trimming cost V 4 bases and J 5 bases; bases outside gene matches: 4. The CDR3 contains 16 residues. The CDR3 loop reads CASSPQGLAGDNEQFF. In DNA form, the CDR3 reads TGCGCCAGCAGCCCCCAGGGACTAGCGGGAGACAATGAGCAGTTCTTC.

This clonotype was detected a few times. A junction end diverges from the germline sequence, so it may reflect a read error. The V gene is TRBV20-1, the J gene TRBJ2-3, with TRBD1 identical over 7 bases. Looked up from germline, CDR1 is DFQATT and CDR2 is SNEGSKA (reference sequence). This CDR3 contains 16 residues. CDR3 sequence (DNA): TGCTGTGCTAGGCCCTGGACAGGTTCTAGCACAGATACGCAGTATTTT. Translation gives CCARPWTGSSTDTQYF.

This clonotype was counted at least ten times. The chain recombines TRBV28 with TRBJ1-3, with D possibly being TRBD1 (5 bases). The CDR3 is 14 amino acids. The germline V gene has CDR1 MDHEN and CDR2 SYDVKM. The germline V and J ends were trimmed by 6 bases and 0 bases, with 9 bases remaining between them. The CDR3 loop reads CASRSGTSGNTIYF. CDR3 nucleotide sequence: TGTGCCAGCAGATCAGGGACCTCTGGAAACACCATATATTTT.

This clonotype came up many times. The CDR3 sequence is CASSQSGSSYEQYF. As DNA, the CDR3 is TGTGCCAGCAGTCAAAGCGGGAGCTCCTACGAGCAGTACTTC. The V gene is TRBV2, the J gene TRBJ2-7; TRBD2 aligns across 8 bases. V trimming: 5 bases; J trimming: 0 bases; junction bases outside the gene matches: 3. Germline CDR1 and CDR2: SNHLY and FYNNEI. This CDR3 has 14 amino acids.

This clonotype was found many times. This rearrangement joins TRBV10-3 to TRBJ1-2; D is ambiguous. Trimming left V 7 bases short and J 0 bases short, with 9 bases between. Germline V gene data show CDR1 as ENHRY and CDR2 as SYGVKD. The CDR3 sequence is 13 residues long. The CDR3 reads CAITARTNYGYTF. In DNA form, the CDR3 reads TGTGCCATCACCGCTCGGACTAACTATGGCTACACCTTC.

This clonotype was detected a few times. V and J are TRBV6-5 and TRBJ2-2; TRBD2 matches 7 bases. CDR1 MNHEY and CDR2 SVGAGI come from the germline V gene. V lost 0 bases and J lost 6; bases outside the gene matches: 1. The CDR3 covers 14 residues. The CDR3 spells CASSYSGGSGELFF. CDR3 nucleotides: TGTGCCAGCAGTTACTCGGGGGGGTCCGGGGAGCTGTTTTTT.

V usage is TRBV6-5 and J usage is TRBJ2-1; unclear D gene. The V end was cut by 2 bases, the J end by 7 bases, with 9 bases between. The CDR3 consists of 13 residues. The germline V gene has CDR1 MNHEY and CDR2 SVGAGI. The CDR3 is CASSYLHQNEQFF. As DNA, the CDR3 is TGTGCCAGCAGTTACCTCCACCAAAATGAGCAGTTCTTC.

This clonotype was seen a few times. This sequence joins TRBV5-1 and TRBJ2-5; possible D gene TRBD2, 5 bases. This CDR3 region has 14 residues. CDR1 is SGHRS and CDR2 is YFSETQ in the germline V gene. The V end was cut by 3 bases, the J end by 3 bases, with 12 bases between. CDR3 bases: TGCGCCAGCAGCTCCCACGGGGTCGAAGAGACCCAGTACTTC. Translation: CASSSHGVEETQYF.

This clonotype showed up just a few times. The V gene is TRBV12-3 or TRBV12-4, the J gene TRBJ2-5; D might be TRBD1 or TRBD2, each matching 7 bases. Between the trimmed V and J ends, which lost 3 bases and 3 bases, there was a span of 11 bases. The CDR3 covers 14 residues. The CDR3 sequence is CASSFQGGEETQYF. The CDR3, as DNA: TGTGCCAGCAGTTTTCAGGGGGGGGAAGAGACCCAGTACTTC.

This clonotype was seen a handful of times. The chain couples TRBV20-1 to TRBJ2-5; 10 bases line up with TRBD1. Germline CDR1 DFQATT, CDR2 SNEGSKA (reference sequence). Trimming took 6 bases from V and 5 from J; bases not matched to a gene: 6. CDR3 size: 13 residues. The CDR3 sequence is CSAPDRGLETQYF. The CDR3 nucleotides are TGCAGTGCCCCAGACAGGGGGCTGGAGACCCAGTACTTC.

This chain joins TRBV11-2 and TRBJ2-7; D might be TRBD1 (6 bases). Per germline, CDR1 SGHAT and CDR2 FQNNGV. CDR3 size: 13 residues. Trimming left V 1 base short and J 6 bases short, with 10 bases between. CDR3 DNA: TGTGCCAGCAGCTTAGGGGCAGGGGTCGAGCAGTACGTC. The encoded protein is CASSLGAGVEQYV.

The CDR3 loop reads CASSLSGYGVETQYF. For the CDR3, the DNA is TGTGCCAGCAGTTTATCGGGGTACGGTGTGGAGACCCAGTACTTC. The gene calls are TRBV27 and TRBJ2-5; D unresolved. V gave up 0 bases and J gave up 5 bases, with 13 bases separating them. Germline lookup yields CDR1 MNHEY and CDR2 SMNVEV (reference sequence). The length of the CDR3 is 15 residues.

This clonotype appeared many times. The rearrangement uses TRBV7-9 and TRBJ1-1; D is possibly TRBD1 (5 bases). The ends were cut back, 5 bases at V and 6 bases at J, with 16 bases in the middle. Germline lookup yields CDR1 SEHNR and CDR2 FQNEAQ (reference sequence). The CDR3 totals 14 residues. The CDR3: CASSAHLGDPEAFF. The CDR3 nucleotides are TGTGCCAGCAGCGCGCACCTGGGGGATCCTGAAGCTTTCTTT.

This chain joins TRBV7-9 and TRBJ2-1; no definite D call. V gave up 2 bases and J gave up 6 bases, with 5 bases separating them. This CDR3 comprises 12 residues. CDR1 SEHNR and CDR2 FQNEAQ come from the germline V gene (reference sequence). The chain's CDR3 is CASSLTANEQFF. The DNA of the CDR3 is TGTGCCAGCAGCTTAACTGCCAATGAGCAGTTCTTC. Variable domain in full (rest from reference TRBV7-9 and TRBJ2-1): DTGVSQNPRHKITKRGQNVTFRCDPISEHNRLYWYRQTLGQGPEFLTYFQNEAQLEKSRLLSDRFSAERPKGSFSTLEIQRTEQGDSAMYLCASSLTANEQFFGPGTRLTVL.

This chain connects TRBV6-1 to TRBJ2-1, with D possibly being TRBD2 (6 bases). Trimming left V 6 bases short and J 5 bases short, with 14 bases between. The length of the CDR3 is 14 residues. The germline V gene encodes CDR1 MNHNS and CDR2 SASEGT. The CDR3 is CASSVMRGNNEQFF. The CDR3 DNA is TGTGCCAGCAGCGTCATGCGGGGCAACAATGAGCAGTTCTTC.

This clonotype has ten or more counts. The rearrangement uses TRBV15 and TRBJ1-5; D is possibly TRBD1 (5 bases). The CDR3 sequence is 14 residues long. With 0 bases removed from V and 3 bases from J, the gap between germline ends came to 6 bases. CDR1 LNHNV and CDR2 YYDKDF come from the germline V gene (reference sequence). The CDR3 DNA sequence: TGTGCCACCAGCAGAGACAGGGACAATCAGCCCCAGCATTTT. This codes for CATSRDRDNQPQHF.